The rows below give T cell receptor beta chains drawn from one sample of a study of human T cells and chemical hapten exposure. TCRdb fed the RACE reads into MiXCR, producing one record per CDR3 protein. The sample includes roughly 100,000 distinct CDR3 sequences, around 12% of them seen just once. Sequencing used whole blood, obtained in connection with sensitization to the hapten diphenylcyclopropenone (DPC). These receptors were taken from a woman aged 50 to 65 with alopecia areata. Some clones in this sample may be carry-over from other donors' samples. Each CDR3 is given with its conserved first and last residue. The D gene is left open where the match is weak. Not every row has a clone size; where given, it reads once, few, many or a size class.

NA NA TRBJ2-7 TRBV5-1 CASSLFQESSYEQYF TGCGCCAGCAGCTTGTTTCAGGAGAGCTCCTACGAGCAGTACTTC
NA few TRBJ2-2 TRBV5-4 CASSLAGRTNTGELFF TGTGCCAGCAGCTTGGCCGGCAGGACGAACACCGGGGAGCTGTTTTTT
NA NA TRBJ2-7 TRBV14 CASSQFTGTLAYEQYF TGTGCCAGCAGCCAATTTACCGGGACTCTCGCCTACGAGCAGTACTTC
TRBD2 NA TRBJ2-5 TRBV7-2 CASSASGAYQETQYF TGTGCCAGCAGCGCTAGCGGGGCTTACCAAGAGACCCAGTACTTC
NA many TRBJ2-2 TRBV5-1 CASGGQNTGELFF TGCGCCAGCGGCGGCCAGAACACCGGGGAGCTGTTTTTT
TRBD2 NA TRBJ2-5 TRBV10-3 CAISSGTAVQETQYF TGTGCCATCAGTAGCGGGACGGCCGTTCAAGAGACCCAGTACTTC
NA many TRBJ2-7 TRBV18 CASSPEGPSYEQYF TGTGCCAGCTCACCGGAGGGCCCCTCCTACGAGCAGTACTTC
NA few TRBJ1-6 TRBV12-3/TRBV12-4 CASRRRRDFSSPLHF TGTGCCAGCAGACGACGGAGGGACTTCAGTTCACCCCTCCACTTT
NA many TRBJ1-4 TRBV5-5 CASSLLFDRTTNEKLFF TGTGCCAGCAGCTTACTATTTGACAGGACCACTAATGAAAAACTGTTTTTT
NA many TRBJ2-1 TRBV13 CASSLMSIYNEQFF TGTGCCAGCAGCTTAATGTCTATCTACAATGAGCAGTTCTTC